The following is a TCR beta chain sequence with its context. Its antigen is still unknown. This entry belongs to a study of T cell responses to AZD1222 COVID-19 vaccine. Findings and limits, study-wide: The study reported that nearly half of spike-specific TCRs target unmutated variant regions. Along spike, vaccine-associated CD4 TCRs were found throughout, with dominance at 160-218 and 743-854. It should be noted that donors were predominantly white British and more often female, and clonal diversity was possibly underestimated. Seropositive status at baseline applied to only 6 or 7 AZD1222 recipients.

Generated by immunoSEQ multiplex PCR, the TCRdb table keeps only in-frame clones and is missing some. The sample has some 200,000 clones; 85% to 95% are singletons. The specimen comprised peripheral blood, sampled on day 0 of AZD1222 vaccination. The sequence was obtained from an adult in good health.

The CDR3: CASRGTGGWAFF. Written as DNA, the CDR3 is TGTGCCAGCAGGGGTACAGGGGGCTGGGCTTTCTTT. The genes are TRBV5-4 and TRBJ1-1; TRBD1 matches at 9 bases. From germline, CDR1 is SGHNT and CDR2 YYREEE (reference sequence). J was trimmed by 11 bases and V by 5 bases; bases with no gene match: 7. The CDR3 extends over 12 amino acids.